This T cell receptor (beta chain) was sequenced during a study of blood T cell repertoires in COVID-19. Germline V CDR1 and CDR2: MDHEN, SYDVKM. This CDR3 spans 13 amino acids. V lost 8 bases to trimming and J lost 1 base, with 11 bases between them. Libraries were prepared by immunoSEQ multiplex PCR; TCRdb keeps only in-frame clonotypes and omits some of them. Among 100,000 to 150,000 clones, 70% to 90% were seen once, and the ten largest hold roughly 8%. The source is a man aged 65 to 85 who had recovered from COVID-19. Specimen: peripheral blood. This chain uses TRBV28 with TRBJ1-1, with unresolved D. CDR3 residues: CASAQDPNTEAFF. DNA for the CDR3: TGTGCCAGCGCGCAGGATCCGAACACTGAAGCTTTCTTT. The full variable domain, its missing parts supplied by reference TRBV28 and TRBJ1-1, is DVKVTQSSRYLVKRTGEKVFLECVQDMDHENMFWYRQDPGLGLRLIYFSYDVKMKEKGDIPEGYSVSREKKERFSLILESASTNQTSMYLCASAQDPNTEAFFGQGTRLTVV.